Each of the 30 T cell receptor beta chains below was sequenced from the same sample in a study of shared T cell receptors in the human thymus. Clones were read by immunoSEQ multiplex PCR, and TCRdb kept only the in-frame ones, dropping some. The sample comprises hundreds of thousands of clones, more than 75% of which are singletons, and over 0.008% rests with the top ten. This sample also belongs to another study, concerning human thymus T cells.

The sequenced sample was thymocytes. The receptors were sampled from a boy in the first two years of life with a congenital heart defect.

The chain uses TRBV7-6 and TRBJ1-2; a weak D match, TRBD1 (6 bases). Germline V CDR1 and CDR2: SGHVS, FNYEAQ. The CDR3 is made up of 15 amino acids. Trimming shortened V by 1 base and J by 2 bases, and 11 bases separated the two germline ends. Here the CDR3 reads CASSLVAGENYGYTF. The DNA of the CDR3 is TGTGCCAGCAGCTTAGTGGCAGGGGAGAACTATGGCTACACCTTC.

This chain uses TRBV5-1 with TRBJ2-3; weak D call: TRBD2 (6 bases). This CDR3 spans 15 amino acids. The ends were cut back, 0 bases at V and 4 bases at J, with 12 bases in the middle. CDR1 SGHRS and CDR2 YFSETQ come from the germline V gene. In DNA form, the CDR3 reads TGCGCCAGCAGCTTGGGACTAGTGAGGTCAGATACGCAGTATTTT. This sequence encodes CASSLGLVRSDTQYF.

The CDR3 is CASSKLGETQYF. CDR3 nucleotide sequence: TGTGCCAGTAGTAAGCTCGGGGAGACCCAGTACTTC. The chain recombines TRBV19 with TRBJ2-5; no clear D. Germline V gene lookup returns CDR1 LNHDA and CDR2 SQIVND (reference sequence). This CDR3 region has 12 residues. Trimming removed 4 bases from V and 5 bases from J, with 8 bases in between.

The chain recombines TRBV7-9 with TRBJ1-2; TRBD1 is a possible D gene (6 bases). Deletions cut 7 bases from V and 3 bases from J, with 18 bases between. The CDR3 is made up of 15 amino acids. CDR1 and CDR2 (germline): SEHNR, FQNEAQ (reference sequence). The CDR3 here is CASNNRQDSHYGYTF. The CDR3 bases are TGTGCCAGCAATAATAGACAGGACTCGCACTATGGCTACACCTTC.

This chain uses TRBV4-1 with TRBJ2-3; no firm D call. The length of the CDR3 is 15 residues. CDR1 and CDR2 from the germline V gene are MGHRA and YSYEKL. V gave up 2 bases and J gave up 7 bases, with 16 bases separating them. CDR3 protein: CASSQFQCSSHTQYF. The CDR3 DNA reads TGCGCCAGCAGCCAATTCCAGTGCTCCTCTCATACGCAGTATTTT.

This clone was detected a few times. J is TRBJ2-7 and V is TRBV25-1, with 7 positions matching TRBD2. The V gene's germline CDR1 is MGHDK and CDR2 SYGVNS. The CDR3 length is 17 residues. Trimming at V came to 4 bases and at J to 3 bases, leaving 15 bases not matched to a gene. CDR3 nucleotides: TGTGCCAGCAGTGGCCCCTCCGCGGGGGTCGTCCTCTACGAGCAGTACTTC. It specifies CASSGPSAGVVLYEQYF.

A single count supports this clone. This chain joins TRBV27 and TRBJ2-5; 11 bases fit TRBD2. TRBJ2-7 matches the DNA end more closely, so the J call is doubtful. This CDR3 region has 14 residues. Germline V gene lookup returns CDR1 MNHEY and CDR2 SMNVEV (reference sequence). CDR3 nucleotides: TGTGCCAGCGGAGTTCTAGCGGGAGGCTACGAGCAGTACTTC. Translated, it gives CASGVLAGGYEQYF.

The chain joins TRBV7-2 to TRBJ1-2; D is uncertain. Trimming pared 4 bases from V and 3 bases from J, leaving 6 bases between. Germline-derived CDR1 and CDR2 are SGHTA and FQGNSA. The CDR3 runs 12 residues. The CDR3 region is CASSSLDYGYTF. In nucleotides, the CDR3 is TGTGCCAGCAGCTCCCTAGACTATGGCTACACCTTC.

The gene calls are TRBV14 and TRBJ2-1; D may be TRBD1 (6 bases). In germline, CDR1 is SGHDN, CDR2 FVKESK. Deletions cut 1 base from V and 5 bases from J, with 9 bases between. The CDR3 spans 14 residues. CDR3 sequence (DNA): TGTGCCAGCAGCCAAGGGTGGGGGCACAATGAGCAGTTCTTC. Amino acid sequence: CASSQGWGHNEQFF.

This chain joins TRBV4-3 and TRBJ2-5; 11 bases align to TRBD2. The CDR3 has 17 residues. J was trimmed by 3 bases and V by 0 bases; bases with no gene match: 6. Germline V gives CDR1 LGHNA, CDR2 YSLEER. CDR3 nucleotide sequence: TGCGCCAGCAGCCAAGAACGCGGGACTAGCGGAGAAGAGACCCAGTACTTC. Amino acids: CASSQERGTSGEETQYF.

The genes are TRBV5-6 and TRBJ2-7; maybe TRBD1 (7 bases). V was pared by 3 bases and J by 3 bases, with 13 bases between. The CDR3 contains 14 residues. Germline V lookup: CDR1 SGHDT, CDR2 YYEEEE. The CDR3 sequence: CASSSSGGNYEQYF. In DNA, the CDR3 is TGTGCCAGCAGCTCGTCAGGGGGGAACTACGAGCAGTACTTC.

The rearrangement uses TRBV7-6 and TRBJ2-7, with TRBD1 matching 7 bases. There are 12 residues in the CDR3. Germline-derived CDR1 and CDR2 are SGHVS and FNYEAQ. V trimming: 5 bases; J trimming: 6 bases; junction bases outside the gene matches: 4. The CDR3 DNA reads TGTGCCAGCAGCCAGACAGGGATCGAGCAGTACTTC. This translates into CASSQTGIEQYF.

The rearrangement uses TRBV6-5 and TRBJ2-7, with 8 positions matching TRBD2. Germline V gene sequence: CDR1 MNHEY, CDR2 SVGAGI. Trimming at V came to 6 bases and at J to 0 bases, leaving 7 bases not matched to a gene. The CDR3 extends over 15 amino acids. CDR3 in amino acids: CASSRKRGSSYEQYF. Here the CDR3 DNA reads TGTGCCAGCAGCCGAAAGCGGGGGAGCTCCTACGAGCAGTACTTC.

J is TRBJ1-4 and V is TRBV6-5; weak D call: TRBD1 (5 bases). V lost 2 bases and J 4 bases, leaving 14 bases between the germline ends. This CDR3 has 16 amino acids. CDR1 and CDR2 from the germline V gene are MNHEY and SVGAGI. The CDR3, as DNA: TGTGCCAGCAGTTACGCGCGGGGAGGGGTTAATGAAAAACTGTTTTTT. It translates to CASSYARGGVNEKLFF.

The chain uses TRBV30 and TRBJ2-1; 9 positions agree with TRBD1. There are 16 residues in the CDR3. Germline CDR1 and CDR2: GTSNPN and SVGIG (reference sequence). The trim removed 1 base at V and 4 bases at J, leaving 8 bases unmatched. This chain's CDR3 is CAWSELGGQGYNEQFF. CDR3 nucleotides: TGTGCCTGGAGTGAGTTGGGGGGACAGGGATACAATGAGCAGTTCTTC.

This chain's CDR3 is CASSLEAGTSAPRVTQYF. In nucleotides, the CDR3 is TGTGCCAGCAGTTTAGAGGCTGGGACTAGCGCACCAAGAGTTACGCAGTATTTT. The gene calls are TRBV28 and TRBJ2-3; 10 nucleotides match TRBD2. Germline CDR1 and CDR2: MDHEN and SYDVKM. With V trimmed by 2 bases and J by 8 bases, 16 bases remained unmatched. The CDR3 is made up of 18 amino acids.

Only a few counts were recorded for this clone. The V and J genes are TRBV14 and TRBJ1-6; TRBD1 might be the D (5 bases). Trimming removed 0 bases at V and 5 bases at J, with 5 bases between. The CDR3 has 14 amino acids. CDR1 is SGHDN, CDR2 FVKESK, per germline. The CDR3 spells CASSQDRDNSPLHF. The CDR3 DNA reads as TGTGCCAGCAGCCAAGACAGGGATAATTCACCCCTCCACTTT.

In this sample, this clone turned up a few times. J is TRBJ2-4 and V is TRBV28; D not certain. The germline CDR1 and CDR2 sequences are MDHEN and SYDVKM. This CDR3 spans 15 amino acids. The V end was cut by 5 bases, the J end by 1 base, with 12 bases between. CDR3 sequence: CASSDNLRAKNIQYF. The CDR3, as DNA: TGTGCCAGCAGTGATAACCTGAGGGCCAAAAACATTCAGTACTTC.

The V and J genes are TRBV7-9 and TRBJ2-6; 11 nucleotides align to TRBD1. With 6 bases clipped from V and 3 bases from J, the junction kept 4 bases outside the gene matches. Germline V gene data show CDR1 as SEHNR and CDR2 as FQNEAQ (reference sequence). The CDR3 contains 16 residues. CDR3 coding DNA: TGTGCCAGCAGGCGGGACAGGGGGATTGGGGCCAACGTCCTGACTTTC. It encodes CASRRDRGIGANVLTF.

V gene TRBV5-1 combines with J gene TRBJ2-3, with TRBD2 identical over 9 bases. CDR1 SGHRS and CDR2 YFSETQ come from the germline V gene. The V gene end was trimmed by 5 bases and the J gene end by 0 bases; junction bases not matched to a gene: 1. This CDR3 is built from 14 residues. Here the CDR3 DNA reads TGCGCCAGCAGACTAGCGGGTAGCACAGATACGCAGTATTTT. The encoded protein is CASRLAGSTDTQYF.

V and J are TRBV7-6 and TRBJ1-4; weak D call: TRBD1 (6 bases). The CDR3 sequence is 17 residues long. Germline CDR1 and CDR2: SGHVS and FNYEAQ. V was trimmed by 1 base and J by 8 bases, leaving 20 bases between them. CDR3 DNA sequence: TGTGCCAGCAGCTTAGTCCCCCTTGAGGGGGAAGTCGAAAAACTGTTTTTT. Amino acids: CASSLVPLEGEVEKLFF.

The chain is built from TRBV28 and TRBJ1-5; the D gene is possibly TRBD1 (5 bases). This CDR3 has 17 residues. In germline, CDR1 is MDHEN, CDR2 SYDVKM. The V end was cut by 8 bases, the J end by 2 bases, with 22 bases between. The DNA of the CDR3 is TGTGCCAGCCAAGATTGCAGGGCGGGAGGCTGCAATCAGCCCCAGCATTTT. Protein product: CASQDCRAGGCNQPQHF.

The CDR3 sequence is CASSYAGPFRAFSYEQYF. In DNA, the CDR3 is TGTGCCAGCAGTTATGCGGGCCCTTTTCGGGCTTTCTCCTACGAGCAGTACTTC. V is TRBV28 and J is TRBJ2-7; possible D gene TRBD2, 5 bases. Germline V gives CDR1 MDHEN, CDR2 SYDVKM. The CDR3 sequence is 18 residues long. The V gene lost 4 bases and the J gene lost 0 bases, with 22 bases spanning the gap.

In this sample, this clone turned up once. The chain is built from TRBV5-3 and TRBJ2-5; 12 bases are a match to TRBD2. TRBV5-3 belongs to the ORF category, with a function that is uncertain. V shed 2 bases, J shed 4 bases, and the junction held 9 bases outside the gene matches. The CDR3 totals 17 residues. The CDR3 DNA reads TGTGCCAGAAGCTTTCTCCCTAGCGGGGGGGCCGGAGAGACCCAGTACTTC. Residues: CARSFLPSGGAGETQYF.

This clone was recorded a few times. CDR3 nucleotides: TGTGCCAGCAGCTTAGACGGGGACAGGGCGAAAGAAAAACTGTTTTTT. This translates into CASSLDGDRAKEKLFF. The V call is TRBV7-9, the J call TRBJ1-4, with 9 bases matching TRBD1. The CDR3 runs to 16 residues. Germline V CDR1 and CDR2: SEHNR, FQNEAQ (reference sequence). Trimming cost V 1 base and J 8 bases; bases outside gene matches: 8.

The gene calls are TRBV9 and TRBJ2-5, with a tentative D call TRBD2 (5 bases). Looked up from germline, CDR1 is SGDLS and CDR2 is YYNGEE. The CDR3 loop spans 13 amino acids. V shed 3 bases and J shed 3 bases, with 9 bases lying between them. The CDR3 DNA follows: TGTGCCAGCAGCGCCGAGGGAAAAGAGACCCAGTACTTC. Encoded protein: CASSAEGKETQYF.

The CDR3 nucleotides are TGTGCCAGCAGCCCCGGGGTATACACAGATACGCAGTATTTT. Protein sequence: CASSPGVYTDTQYF. The chain has TRBV7-2 and TRBJ2-3, with TRBD2 as a possible D gene (5 bases). Per the germline V gene, CDR1 is SGHTA and CDR2 is FQGNSA. There are 14 residues in the CDR3. The V end was cut by 5 bases, the J end by 2 bases, with 11 bases between.

The chain recombines TRBV10-3 with TRBJ2-1; D possibly corresponds to TRBD1 (5 bases). V lost 2 bases to trimming and J lost 3 bases, with 8 bases between them. Germline V gene data show CDR1 as ENHRY and CDR2 as SYGVKD. This CDR3 comprises 14 residues. CDR3 in DNA: TGTGCCATCAGTGAGGGGGCAGGCTACAATGAGCAGTTCTTC. Translating it yields CAISEGAGYNEQFF.

This clone was seen only once. Distinct nucleotide sequences in the sample also encode this CDR3. The V call is TRBV25-1, the J call TRBJ1-6, with 7 nucleotides matching TRBD1. Unmatched junction bases numbered 7, after V lost 8 bases and J lost 6 bases. Per the germline V gene, CDR1 is MGHDK and CDR2 is SYGVNS. The CDR3 is 14 residues long. For the CDR3, the DNA is TGTGCCAGCCGGGAGGGACAGCCTAATTCACCCCTCCACTTT. Translation gives CASREGQPNSPLHF.

J is TRBJ1-3 and V is TRBV7-9; a weak D match, TRBD1 (6 bases). V dropped 5 bases and J dropped 0 bases, with 20 bases sitting between them. The CDR3 extends over 18 amino acids. CDR1 and CDR2 (germline): SEHNR, FQNEAQ (reference sequence). The CDR3 nucleotides are TGTGCCAGCAGCCCCGAGTGGTGTCAGGGGAGCTCTGGAAACACCATATATTTT. This encodes CASSPEWCQGSSGNTIYF.